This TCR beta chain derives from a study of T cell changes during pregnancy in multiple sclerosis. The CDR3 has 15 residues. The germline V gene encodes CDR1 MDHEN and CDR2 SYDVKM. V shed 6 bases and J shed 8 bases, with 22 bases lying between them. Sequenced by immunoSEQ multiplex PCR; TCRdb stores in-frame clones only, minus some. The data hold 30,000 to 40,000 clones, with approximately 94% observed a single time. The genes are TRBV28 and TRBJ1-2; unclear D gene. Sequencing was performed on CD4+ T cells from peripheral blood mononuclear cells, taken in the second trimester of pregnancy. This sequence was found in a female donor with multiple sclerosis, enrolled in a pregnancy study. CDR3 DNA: TGTGCCAGCAGCCAAACCCTGGGAGGGCCGGACGGCTACACCTTC. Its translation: CASSQTLGGPDGYTF.